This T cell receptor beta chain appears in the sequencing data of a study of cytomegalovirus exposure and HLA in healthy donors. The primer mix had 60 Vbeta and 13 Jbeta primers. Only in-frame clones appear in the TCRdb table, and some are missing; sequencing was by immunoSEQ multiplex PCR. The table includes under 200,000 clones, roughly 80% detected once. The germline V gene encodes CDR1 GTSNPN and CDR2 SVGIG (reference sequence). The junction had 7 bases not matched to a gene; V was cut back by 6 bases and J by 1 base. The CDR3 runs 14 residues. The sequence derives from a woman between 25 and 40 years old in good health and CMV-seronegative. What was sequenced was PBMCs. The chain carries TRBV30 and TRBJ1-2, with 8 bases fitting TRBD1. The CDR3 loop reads CACRGQGSNYGYTF. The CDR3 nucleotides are TGTGCCTGCAGGGGGCAGGGGAGTAACTATGGCTACACCTTC. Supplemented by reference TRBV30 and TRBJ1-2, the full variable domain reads SQTIHQWPATLVQPVGSPLSLECTVEGTSNPNLYWYRQAAGRGLQLLFYSVGIGQISSEVPQNLSASRPQDRQFILSSKKLLLSDSGFYLCACRGQGSNYGYTFGSGTRLTVV.